Shown below are 18 T cell receptor beta chains from a single sample sequenced in a study of blood T cells in healthy people across ages. The second PCR ran roughly 7 to 11 cycles with a sample-barcoded 5' primer and J-beta primers. TCRdb fed the 5' RACE reads into MiXCR, producing one record per CDR3 protein. This table holds about 700,000 distinct CDR3 sequences, approximately 30% found once. Sequencing was performed on blood. Every receptor here comes from an elderly woman in good health.

This clonotype appeared a few times. The J gene is TRBJ2-7, the V gene TRBV7-2, with 14 bases identical to TRBD2. V was pared by 3 bases and J by 3 bases, with 1 base of the junction left unmatched. Per the germline V gene, CDR1 is SGHTA and CDR2 is FQGNSA. The CDR3 extends over 15 amino acids. The CDR3 DNA reads TGTGCCAGCAGCTTCGGGACTAGCGGGAGCTACGAGCAGTACTTC. It yields the protein CASSFGTSGSYEQYF.

Ten or more counts support this clonotype. The V and J genes are TRBV7-2 and TRBJ1-1; a possible D gene is TRBD1 (6 bases). CDR3 length: 13 amino acids. Deletions cut 8 bases from V and 4 bases from J, with 14 bases between. The germline V gene has CDR1 SGHTA and CDR2 FQGNSA. This CDR3 is CASRRGLGTEAFF. The CDR3, as DNA: TGTGCCAGCCGCCGGGGGCTTGGCACTGAAGCTTTCTTT.

This clonotype was counted many times. The chain joins TRBV2 to TRBJ2-1; TRBD1 might be the D (6 bases). Trimming left V 4 bases short and J 4 bases short, with 11 bases between. The CDR3 is made up of 14 amino acids. Per germline, CDR1 SNHLY and CDR2 FYNNEI. Written as DNA, the CDR3 is TGTGCCAGCAGTGCAGTGGGGGCATACAATGAGCAGTTCTTC. It yields the protein CASSAVGAYNEQFF.

This clonotype was counted ten times or more. This chain joins TRBV2 and TRBJ2-7; TRBD1 aligns across 9 bases. This CDR3 region has 16 residues. Germline V gives CDR1 SNHLY, CDR2 FYNNEI. Trimming cost V 5 bases and J 9 bases; bases outside gene matches: 17. The DNA of the CDR3 is TGTGCCAGCAGTCAGATCCGTCCGGGACAGGGTGGGGGGCAGTACTTC. Residues: CASSQIRPGQGGGQYF. The full variable domain, with the rest looked up from reference TRBV2 and TRBJ2-7, is EPEVTQTPSHQVTQMGQEVILRCVPISNHLYFYWYRQILGQKVEFLVSFYNNEISEKSEIFDDQFSVERPDGSNFTLKIRSTKLEDSAMYFCASSQIRPGQGGGQYFGPGTRLTVT.

Notes on this clonotype: A read error is possible here, since a much larger clone lies one base away. The chain joins TRBV5-1 to TRBJ2-7, with TRBD1 matching over 9 bases. This CDR3 region has 14 residues. Germline V gives CDR1 SGHRS, CDR2 YFSETQ. With 7 bases clipped from V and 4 bases from J, the junction kept 9 bases outside the gene matches. The CDR3 DNA follows: TGCGCCAGCTGTTCAGGGACAGGGAGATACGAGCAGTACTTC. Translation gives CASCSGTGRYEQYF. The full variable domain, its missing parts supplied by reference TRBV5-1 and TRBJ2-7, is KAGVTQTPRYLIKTRGQQVTLSCSPISGHRSVSWYQQTPGQGLQFLFEYFSETQRNKGNFPGRFSGRQFSNSRSEMNVSTLELGDSALYLCASCSGTGRYEQYFGPGTRLTVT.

This chain joins TRBV9 and TRBJ2-1; the match to TRBD1 covers 7 bases. This CDR3 is built from 13 residues. J lost 15 bases, V lost 4 bases, and 13 bases had no gene match. From germline, CDR1 is SGDLS and CDR2 YYNGEE. CDR3 in DNA: TGTGCCAGCAGCTCCGAGGGGGCTACCAGGCCGTTCTTC. Translating gives CASSSEGATRPFF.

This clonotype was seen repeatedly, ten times or more. The V gene is TRBV5-4, the J gene TRBJ1-1; no reliable D call. Germline assignment: CDR1 SGHNT and CDR2 YYREEE (reference sequence). The CDR3 is 13 residues long. V dropped 4 bases and J dropped 1 base, with 8 bases sitting between them. CDR3: CASSDARNTEAFF. The DNA for the CDR3 is TGTGCCAGCAGCGACGCCAGGAACACTGAAGCTTTCTTT. The full variable domain, rest sourced from reference TRBV5-4 and TRBJ1-1, is ETGVTQSPTHLIKTRGQQVTLRCSSQSGHNTVSWYQQALGQGPQFIFQYYREEENGRGNFPPRFSGLQFPNYSSELNVNALELDDSALYLCASSDARNTEAFFGQGTRLTVV.

The chain combines TRBV30 with TRBJ1-6, with 7 bases lining up with TRBD1. CDR1 and CDR2 from the germline V gene are GTSNPN and SVGIG (reference sequence). V shed 8 bases, J shed 8 bases, and the junction held 6 bases outside the gene matches. The CDR3 totals 12 residues. CDR3 in DNA: TGTGCCGTCCGACAGGGCCATTCACCCCTCCACTTT. Protein sequence: CAVRQGHSPLHF.

J is TRBJ1-1 and V is TRBV6-2 or TRBV6-3; no clear D gene. The CDR3 has 15 amino acids. Per germline, CDR1 MNHEY and CDR2 SVGEGT. Trimming cost V 4 bases and J 1 base, with 13 bases left between them. CDR3 region: CASSSPVRGNTEAFF. For the CDR3, the DNA is TGTGCCAGCAGTTCCCCGGTTAGAGGGAACACTGAAGCTTTCTTT.

The gene calls are TRBV7-2 and TRBJ2-2, with D unclear. Germline loops: CDR1 SGHTA, CDR2 FQGNSA. This CDR3 has 13 residues. V lost 3 bases and J 2 bases, leaving 4 bases between the germline ends. The chain's CDR3 is CASSFTNTGELFF. CDR3 coding DNA: TGTGCCAGCAGCTTCACTAACACCGGGGAGCTGTTTTTT.

CDR3 in DNA: TGTGCCAGCAGTTTAACAGGGGGCCTAAGCTATGGCTACACCTTC. The encoded protein is CASSLTGGLSYGYTF. This chain links TRBV27 with TRBJ1-2, with 9 bases lining up with TRBD1. Germline loops: CDR1 MNHEY, CDR2 SMNVEV (reference sequence). V trimming: 2 bases; J trimming: 4 bases; junction bases outside the gene matches: 5. This CDR3 is 15 amino acids long.

The chain is built from TRBV30 and TRBJ2-3; either TRBD1 or TRBD2 may supply D (6 bases each). Germline V CDR1 and CDR2: GTSNPN, SVGIG (reference sequence). CDR3 length equals 18 residues. V lost 0 bases to trimming and J lost 4 bases, with 23 bases between them. For the CDR3, the DNA is TGTGCCTGGAGTGTAGGGAAACTAGGGGGTGGGGGGCCAGATACGCAGTATTTT. Translated: CAWSVGKLGGGGPDTQYF.

This clonotype was counted many times. The chain carries TRBV24-1 and TRBJ2-1; 13 bases fit TRBD2. The V and J ends lost 7 bases and 5 bases, in that order; junction bases with no gene match: 4. Germline-derived CDR1 and CDR2 are KGHDR and SFDVKD. This CDR3 spans 15 amino acids. The CDR3 DNA follows: TGTGCCACCAGCCCGGGACTAGCGGGGCACAATGAGCAGTTCTTC. This gives the protein CATSPGLAGHNEQFF.

This clonotype was found many times. This sequence joins TRBV7-6 and TRBJ1-2; 8 nucleotides agree with TRBD1. There are 16 residues in the CDR3. Germline values: CDR1 SGHVS, CDR2 FNYEAQ. J lost 7 bases, V lost 4 bases, and 14 bases had no gene match. Written as DNA, the CDR3 is TGTGCCAGCAGCTCGAGCGACAGGGGAGTGAAAGGTGGCTACACCTTC. Translation: CASSSSDRGVKGGYTF. The variable domain in full, completed from reference TRBV7-6 and TRBJ1-2, reads GAGVSQSPRYKVTKRGQDVALRCDPISGHVSLYWYRQALGQGPEFLTYFNYEAQQDKSGLPNDRFSAERPEGSISTLTIQRTEQRDSAMYRCASSSSDRGVKGGYTFGSGTRLTVV.

A word on this clonotype: This may come from a read error, since a much larger clone is one base off. This chain joins TRBV15 and TRBJ1-5, with 8 bases lining up with TRBD1. The end of the DNA fits TRBJ2-3 better, so the J call may be wrong. Germline V gene data show CDR1 as LNHNV and CDR2 as YYDKDF (reference sequence). This CDR3 region has 17 residues. CDR3 loop: CATSRDPGQVSNQPQYF. The CDR3 nucleotides read TGTGCCACCAGCCGGGACCCGGGACAGGTTAGCAATCAGCCCCAGTATTTT.

Note on this clonotype: A much larger clone sits a single nucleotide away, making a read error possible. V usage is TRBV3-1 and J usage is TRBJ2-5; 9 nucleotides align to TRBD1. The end of the DNA is better explained by TRBJ2-7, so the J call may be wrong. This CDR3 contains 18 residues. Germline V gene lookup returns CDR1 LGHDT and CDR2 YNNKEL (reference sequence). This CDR3 is CASSQEIQGTGRSNEQYF. The CDR3 DNA reads TGTGCCAGCAGCCAAGAGATACAGGGGACAGGGAGATCCAACGAGCAGTACTTC.

The J gene is TRBJ2-1, the V gene TRBV7-9; D not resolved. CDR1 SEHNR and CDR2 FQNEAQ come from the germline V gene (reference sequence). This CDR3 contains 15 residues. Trimming left V 5 bases short and J 6 bases short, with 17 bases between. The CDR3 here is CASSPNPKAFNEQFF. The CDR3 nucleotides are TGTGCCAGCAGCCCTAATCCGAAGGCATTCAATGAGCAGTTCTTC.

The chain is built from TRBV20-1 and TRBJ2-1; 7 nucleotides match TRBD1. Looked up from germline, CDR1 is DFQATT and CDR2 is SNEGSKA (reference sequence). The CDR3 sequence is 12 residues long. The V and J ends lost 6 bases and 9 bases, in that order; junction bases with no gene match: 8. The CDR3 here is CSADYRGSEQFF. The CDR3 DNA reads as TGCAGTGCCGACTACAGGGGAAGTGAGCAGTTCTTC.